The 32 T cell receptor beta chains below come from one sample, sequenced in a study of metastatic and nonmetastatic thyroid tumors. TCRdb reanalyzed the PCR reads with MiXCR. There are 10,000 to 15,000 clones in the sample; 27% occur only once, and 15% to 20% lies in the top ten. Each patient went into thyroid surgery without having received any treatment. Sequenced sample: tumor tissue. These receptors were collected from a female donor with papillary thyroid cancer or a benign thyroid nodule (not recorded which). Some clones in this sample may be carry-over from other donors' samples.

This clone was found a few times. It may be a read error: a sequence one base away is much more abundant. The same CDR3 also results from other DNA sequences found in this sample. This rearrangement joins TRBV7-6 to TRBJ2-6; D is perhaps TRBD1 (5 bases). The CDR3 sequence is 14 residues long. Per the germline V gene, CDR1 is SGHVS and CDR2 is FNYEAQ. In DNA, the CDR3 is TGTGCCAGCAGCCCTTCTCCTGGGGCCAACGTCCTGACCTTC. It encodes CASSPSPGANVLTF.

This clone was picked up many times. V gene TRBV3-1 combines with J gene TRBJ2-7; D remains ambiguous. The V gene's germline CDR1 is LGHDT and CDR2 YNNKEL (reference sequence). The CDR3 spans 13 residues. Deletions cut 1 base from V and 3 bases from J, with 7 bases between. The chain's CDR3 is CASSQGGNYEQYV. The CDR3 nucleotides are TGTGCCAGCAGCCAAGGAGGTAACTACGAGCAGTACGTC.

This clone was picked up many times. The chain has TRBV4-1 and TRBJ2-7, with 8 nucleotides matching TRBD2. In germline, CDR1 is MGHRA, CDR2 YSYEKL. The junction had 6 bases not matched to a gene; V was cut back by 4 bases and J by 1 base. This CDR3 is 15 amino acids long. The CDR3 DNA sequence: TGCGCCAGCAGCCCCGGAGTAGCGGGATCCTACGAGCAGTACTTC. Its protein is CASSPGVAGSYEQYF.

The chain is built from TRBV12-3 or TRBV12-4 and TRBJ1-3; TRBD1 might be the D (5 bases). The CDR3 is made up of 14 amino acids. Trimming cost V 4 bases and J 3 bases, with 10 bases left between them. In nucleotides, the CDR3 is TGTGCCAGCAGTTACCAGGGCTTTGGAAACACCATATATTTT. Its protein product is CASSYQGFGNTIYF.

The table lists this clone with a few counts. The CDR3: CASKTGTPYNEQFF. As DNA, the CDR3 is TGTGCCAGTAAAACCGGGACACCTTACAATGAGCAGTTCTTC. This chain uses TRBV19 with TRBJ2-1; a possible D gene is TRBD1 (6 bases). V gave up 7 bases and J gave up 4 bases, with 14 bases separating them. Germline-derived CDR1 and CDR2 are LNHDA and SQIVND (reference sequence). The CDR3 runs to 14 residues.

This clone showed up many times. The chain joins TRBV4-2 to TRBJ2-2; weak D call: TRBD2 (5 bases). CDR3 length: 15 residues. Germline CDR1 and CDR2: LGHNA and YNFKEQ. The V end lost 0 bases, the J end lost 5 bases, and 10 bases lay between the germline ends. The CDR3 sequence is CASSQERLATGELFF. Here the CDR3 DNA reads TGTGCCAGCAGCCAAGAGCGTCTAGCAACCGGGGAGCTGTTTTTT.

This clone came up a few times. The chain is built from TRBV7-7 and TRBJ2-7; possibly TRBD1 for D (5 bases). The CDR3 consists of 14 residues. The germline V and J ends were trimmed by 1 base and 3 bases, with 10 bases remaining between them. The germline V gene has CDR1 SSHAT and CDR2 FNYEAQ (reference sequence). This CDR3 reads CASSLGQGNYEQYF. CDR3 DNA: TGTGCCAGCAGCTTAGGGCAGGGAAACTACGAGCAGTACTTC.

Many counts were recorded for this clone. Distinct nucleotide sequences in the sample also encode this CDR3. The gene calls are TRBV20-1 and TRBJ1-1; TRBD1 might be the D (6 bases). The CDR3 sequence is 14 residues long. CDR1 DFQATT and CDR2 SNEGSKA come from the germline V gene (reference sequence). With 2 bases removed from V and 7 bases from J, the gap between germline ends came to 17 bases. CDR3 protein: CSARPQGAGVEAFF. CDR3 bases: TGCAGTGCTAGACCGCAGGGTGCAGGGGTTGAAGCTTTCTTT.

J is TRBJ2-7 and V is TRBV2; TRBD2 aligns across 8 bases. Germline values: CDR1 SNHLY, CDR2 FYNNEI. J lost 4 bases, V lost 9 bases, and 11 bases had no gene match. The length of the CDR3 is 14 residues. The CDR3 DNA sequence: TGTGCCAGTCGTCCGGGAATAGCGGGATACGAGCAGTACTTC. Amino acid sequence: CASRPGIAGYEQYF. The variable domain in full, completed from reference TRBV2 and TRBJ2-7, reads EPEVTQTPSHQVTQMGQEVILRCVPISNHLYFYWYRQILGQKVEFLVSFYNNEISEKSEIFDDQFSVERPDGSNFTLKIRSTKLEDSAMYFCASRPGIAGYEQYFGPGTRLTVT.

This clone was found many times. The genes are TRBV28 and TRBJ1-5; D is undetermined. V was pared by 6 bases and J by 6 bases, with 9 bases between. The germline V gene has CDR1 MDHEN and CDR2 SYDVKM. This CDR3 spans 12 amino acids. The CDR3 is CASSLEGQPQHF. CDR3 coding DNA: TGTGCCAGCAGCCTAGAGGGTCAGCCCCAGCATTTT.

This clone was detected a few times. The chain is built from TRBV19 and TRBJ2-7, with D perhaps TRBD2 (6 bases). Trimming cost V 6 bases and J 4 bases, with 16 bases left between them. CDR1 and CDR2 from the germline V gene are LNHDA and SQIVND (reference sequence). CDR3 length: 14 amino acids. DNA of the CDR3: TGTGCCAGTAGGCCGGGCGGGATCGGGTACGAGCAGTACTTC. Its translation is CASRPGGIGYEQYF.

The chain carries TRBV11-2 and TRBJ2-3; 11 bases align to TRBD2. Looked up from germline, CDR1 is SGHAT and CDR2 is FQNNGV. The CDR3 covers 18 residues. The junction had 8 bases not matched to a gene; V was cut back by 0 bases and J by 3 bases. The CDR3 spells CASSLESLAGGVTDTQYF. The CDR3 region has the DNA TGTGCCAGCAGCTTAGAATCCCTAGCGGGAGGAGTGACAGATACGCAGTATTTT. The variable domain in full, completed from reference TRBV11-2 and TRBJ2-3, reads EAGVAQSPRYKIIEKRQSVAFWCNPISGHATLYWYQQILGQGPKLLIQFQNNGVVDDSQLPKDRFSAERLKGVDSTLKIQPAKLEDSAVYLCASSLESLAGGVTDTQYFGPGTRLTVL.

This clone was seen more than once but under ten times. This chain uses TRBV12-3 or TRBV12-4 with TRBJ1-1, with D possibly matching TRBD1 (6 bases). Trimming removed 3 bases at V and 5 bases at J, with 19 bases between. CDR3 length: 16 residues. CDR3 amino acids: CASSLWADSGLTEAFF. CDR3 nucleotides: TGTGCCAGCAGTTTGTGGGCGGACAGTGGGTTAACTGAAGCTTTCTTT.

This clone is classed as medium-sized. The rearrangement links TRBV6-1 to TRBJ2-7; maybe TRBD1 (5 bases). V shed 7 bases and J shed 0 bases, with 13 bases lying between them. The CDR3 sequence is 14 residues long. Germline V gives CDR1 MNHNS, CDR2 SASEGT. CDR3 sequence: CASTPRQTSYEQYF. The CDR3 DNA reads as TGTGCCAGCACTCCCCGACAGACCTCCTACGAGCAGTACTTC.

This clone was found many times. V and J are TRBV30 and TRBJ1-2; D unclear. The V end was cut by 4 bases, the J end by 5 bases, with 17 bases between. In germline, CDR1 is GTSNPN, CDR2 SVGIG (reference sequence). The CDR3 runs to 14 residues. The CDR3 reads CAWIGEGSPYGYTF. The DNA for the CDR3 is TGTGCCTGGATAGGTGAAGGCTCCCCGTATGGCTACACCTTC.

This clone was observed at least ten times. This chain uses TRBV25-1 with TRBJ2-1; TRBD2 agrees at 10 bases. Germline assignment: CDR1 MGHDK and CDR2 SYGVNS. This CDR3 is 14 amino acids long. J was trimmed by 8 bases and V by 4 bases; bases with no gene match: 5. The CDR3, as DNA: TGTGCCAGCAGTGTACTAGCGGGATTGGATGAGCAGTTCTTC. This encodes CASSVLAGLDEQFF.

The sample holds a few counts of this clone. The chain employs TRBV28 and TRBJ2-3; D is perhaps TRBD2 (7 bases). The CDR3 totals 13 residues. Germline V CDR1 and CDR2: MDHEN, SYDVKM. Deletions cut 10 bases from V and 1 base from J, with 12 bases between. CDR3 DNA sequence: TGTGCCACCGTGGGGGGGCGCACAGATACGCAGTATTTT. Protein sequence: CATVGGRTDTQYF.

The sample holds many counts of this clone. This sequence joins TRBV18 and TRBJ1-1; TRBD1 might be the D (5 bases). Trimming took 0 bases from V and 0 from J, leaving 5 bases between them. The germline V gene encodes CDR1 KGHSH and CDR2 LQKENI. The CDR3 contains 14 residues. CDR3 nucleotides: TGTGCCAGCTCACCACCGGGACTGAACACTGAAGCTTTCTTT. As protein: CASSPPGLNTEAFF. Looking up the rest from reference TRBV18 and TRBJ1-1 gives the full variable domain: NAGVMQNPRHLVRRRGQEARLRCSPMKGHSHVYWYRQLPEEGLKFMVYLQKENIIDESGMPKERFSAEFPKEGPSILRIQQVVRGDSAAYFCASSPPGLNTEAFFGQGTRLTVV.

This clone was observed a few times. The genes are TRBV6-2 or TRBV6-3 and TRBJ2-1; 8 bases are a match to TRBD1. V shed 7 bases, J shed 6 bases, and the junction held 8 bases outside the gene matches. Germline-derived CDR1 and CDR2 are MNHEY and SVGEGT. This CDR3 is built from 14 residues. The DNA for the CDR3 is TGTGCCAGCAACCCAGGGGGCCCGAGCAATGAGCAGTTCTTC. The encoded protein is CASNPGGPSNEQFF.

This rearrangement joins TRBV30 to TRBJ2-3, with D perhaps TRBD2 (6 bases). Trimming stripped 7 bases from V and 2 bases from J, with 13 bases between. CDR1 GTSNPN and CDR2 SVGIG come from the germline V gene (reference sequence). The length of the CDR3 is 13 residues. The CDR3 DNA reads TGTGCCTCAGGCGGGGTCTACACAGATACGCAGTATTTT. It translates to CASGGVYTDTQYF.

The gene calls are TRBV6-1 and TRBJ1-2, with a tentative D call TRBD1 (5 bases). Germline V lookup: CDR1 MNHNS, CDR2 SASEGT. This CDR3 contains 13 residues. Trimming cost V 6 bases and J 1 base, with 9 bases left between them. CDR3 in DNA: TGTGCCAGCAGGCTCGACAGTAACTATGGCTACACCTTC. Its translation is CASRLDSNYGYTF.

This chain joins TRBV5-6 and TRBJ2-5; the match to TRBD2 covers 10 bases. CDR1 is SGHDT, CDR2 YYEEEE, per germline. Losses at the gene ends were 4 bases for V and 4 bases for J; bases not matched to a gene: 13. This CDR3 region has 17 residues. This chain's CDR3 is CASSPRASGRRRETQYF. CDR3 in DNA: TGTGCCAGCAGCCCCCGGGCTAGCGGGAGAAGGAGAGAGACCCAGTACTTC.

This clone was observed at least ten times. The chain carries TRBV7-9 and TRBJ2-5; D is uncertain. The V gene's germline CDR1 is SEHNR and CDR2 FQNEAQ (reference sequence). The CDR3 consists of 15 residues. V was shortened by 8 bases and J by 1 base, with 17 bases between the two germline ends. This chain's CDR3 is CASDEVGPSQETQYF. The CDR3 DNA reads TGTGCCAGCGACGAGGTCGGCCCGAGCCAAGAGACCCAGTACTTC.

This clone came up many times. A read error may account for a junction end that differs from germline. This rearrangement joins TRBV2 to TRBJ2-1; 8 nucleotides align to TRBD2. CDR1 and CDR2 (germline): SNHLY, FYNNEI. The CDR3 consists of 15 residues. In DNA form, the CDR3 reads TGTGCCAGCAGCAGGTCGGGACTAGGAAACAATGGGCAGTTCTTC. This sequence encodes CASSRSGLGNNGQFF.

The chain uses TRBV20-1 and TRBJ2-1; 9 bases fit TRBD2. The germline gives CDR1 DFQATT, CDR2 SNEGSKA (reference sequence). V lost 1 base to trimming and J lost 8 bases; unmatched junction nucleotides: 9. This CDR3 spans 15 amino acids. The CDR3 nucleotides are TGCAGTGCTAGAGGTTGGACTAGCGCCCTACATGAGCAGTTCTTC. Translated, it gives CSARGWTSALHEQFF.

The table lists this clone with a count of one. The chain couples TRBV3-1 to TRBJ2-3; D gene ambiguous. This CDR3 comprises 16 residues. Germline CDR1 reads LGHDT; CDR2 reads YNNKEL (reference sequence). V lost 1 base and J lost 1, with 12 bases in between. The CDR3 sequence is CASSQVLPVGTDTQYF. The CDR3 DNA sequence: TGTGCCAGCAGCCAAGTTCTTCCGGTCGGCACAGATACGCAGTATTTT.

This clone was counted many times. The J gene is TRBJ2-2, the V gene TRBV7-9, with D possibly matching TRBD1 (5 bases). Between the trimmed V and J ends, which lost 3 bases and 6 bases, there was a span of 8 bases. Germline V lookup: CDR1 SEHNR, CDR2 FQNEAQ (reference sequence). This CDR3 has 13 residues. The CDR3 here is CASSFQGSGELFF. The CDR3 nucleotides are TGTGCCAGCAGCTTTCAGGGTTCCGGGGAGCTGTTTTTT.

This clone was recorded many times. This could be a read error, since a much larger clone is one nucleotide away. Distinct nucleotide sequences in the sample also encode this CDR3. This chain joins TRBV27 and TRBJ2-1; D is possibly TRBD1 or TRBD2 (5 bases each). Germline-derived CDR1 and CDR2 are MNHEY and SMNVEV (reference sequence). V lost 5 bases and J lost 10, with 21 bases in between. The CDR3 runs 15 residues. CDR3 DNA: TGTGCCAGCAGTCTCTGGCGGTCCCGTGGGGACGAGCAGTTCTTC. It yields the protein CASSLWRSRGDEQFF.

This clone was detected ten times or more. Here the CDR3 reads CASESRTEAFF. In nucleotides, the CDR3 is TGTGCCAGCGAATCACGCACTGAAGCTTTCTTT. The V gene is TRBV19, the J gene TRBJ1-1; D remains unclear. CDR1 and CDR2 from the germline V gene are LNHDA and SQIVND (reference sequence). This CDR3 is built from 11 residues. With 9 bases removed from V and 4 bases from J, the gap between germline ends came to 9 bases.

This clone was observed at least ten times. The chain recombines TRBV2 with TRBJ2-3; a possible D gene is TRBD1 (6 bases). There are 15 residues in the CDR3. V was shortened by 4 bases and J by 4 bases, with 15 bases between the two germline ends. Germline CDR1 and CDR2: SNHLY and FYNNEI. DNA of the CDR3: TGTGCCAGCAGTGGGTACCAGGGGTTTTCAGATACGCAGTATTTT. This sequence encodes CASSGYQGFSDTQYF.

V gene TRBV6-2 or TRBV6-3 combines with J gene TRBJ2-7, with TRBD1 as a possible D gene (6 bases). V was trimmed by 5 bases and J by 2 bases, leaving 19 bases between them. The germline V gene encodes CDR1 MNHEY and CDR2 SVGEGT. This CDR3 is 16 amino acids long. The CDR3 reads CASSALQGLRAYEQYV. The CDR3 DNA follows: TGTGCCAGCAGTGCCCTACAGGGATTACGAGCCTACGAGCAGTACGTC.

The rearrangement uses TRBV6-1 and TRBJ2-7, with TRBD1 identical over 9 bases. Per the germline V gene, CDR1 is MNHNS and CDR2 is SASEGT. This CDR3 is 14 amino acids long. With 8 bases clipped from V and 2 bases from J, the junction kept 7 bases outside the gene matches. The CDR3 DNA sequence: TGTGCCAGCTCTCCCGGGACAGGGCCCTACGAGCAGTACTTC. Protein: CASSPGTGPYEQYF.